This passage covers 13 T cell receptor beta chains from one sample sequenced in a study of vaccination and CD4 T cells after COVID-19. The treatment is: roughly 10-day PBMC culture with coronavirus spike peptide pools or control peptides (ViraFEST assay). These receptors' targets are unknown. The Oncomine TCR Beta short-read assay generated sequence data from the DNA of cultured CD4+ T cells. Via MiXCR, TCRdb re-called the PCR reads, giving one row per CDR3 protein. The sample lists about 12,000 distinct CDR3 sequences, 55% to 65% occurring once. Source: CD4+ T cells from blood, cultured in vitro, taken before SARS-CoV-2 vaccination. The receptors come from a human donor who had recovered from COVID-19.

This clonotype appeared a few times. The V gene is TRBV6-1, the J gene TRBJ2-7; possible D gene TRBD2, 5 bases. This CDR3 has 13 amino acids. Germline V lookup: CDR1 MNHNS, CDR2 SASEGT. The V and J ends lost 6 bases and 2 bases respectively, with 11 bases between them. In nucleotides, the CDR3 is TGTGCCAGCAGACCCGGGGTCACCTACGAGCAGTACTTC. It encodes CASRPGVTYEQYF.

V and J are TRBV28 and TRBJ2-7; no reliable D call. The V gene's germline CDR1 is MDHEN and CDR2 SYDVKM. V was shortened by 3 bases and J by 0 bases, with 18 bases between the two germline ends. The CDR3 sequence is 17 residues long. CDR3 sequence (DNA): TGTGCCAGCAGTTTTCGTCTGGCAGGAAGGAGCTCCTACGAGCAGTACTTC. Amino acid sequence: CASSFRLAGRSSYEQYF. Combining the CDR3 with reference TRBV28 and TRBJ2-7 gives the whole variable domain DVKVTQSSRYLVKRTGEKVFLECVQDMDHENMFWYRQDPGLGLRLIYFSYDVKMKEKGDIPEGYSVSREKKERFSLILESASTNQTSMYLCASSFRLAGRSSYEQYFGPGTRLTVT.

The chain carries TRBV29-1 and TRBJ2-3; 9 bases align to TRBD2. The V gene's germline CDR1 is SQVTM and CDR2 ANQGSEA. This CDR3 region has 14 residues. V shed 4 bases and J 3 bases; nucleotides not matched to a gene: 5. In DNA form, the CDR3 reads TGCAGCGTTGGGCGGGAGGGGATTACAGATACGCAGTATTTT. This gives the protein CSVGREGITDTQYF.

The J gene is TRBJ2-4, the V gene TRBV7-8; D unclear. The germline gives CDR1 SGHVS, CDR2 FQNEAQ. V was trimmed by 5 bases and J by 3 bases, leaving 11 bases between them. The CDR3 spans 14 residues. The CDR3 DNA is TGTGCCAGCAGCCCAACTGAAAGCAAAAACATTCAGTACTTC. Translation: CASSPTESKNIQYF.

This clonotype occurred a few times. The chain joins TRBV20-1 to TRBJ1-5; TRBD1 agrees at 10 bases. The germline gives CDR1 DFQATT, CDR2 SNEGSKA (reference sequence). This CDR3 contains 16 residues. Trimming took 5 bases from V and 2 from J; bases not matched to a gene: 9. The CDR3 here is CSAPSRGTGGNQPQHF. The CDR3 nucleotides are TGCAGTGCTCCTTCCCGAGGGACAGGGGGCAATCAGCCCCAGCATTTT.

V and J are TRBV7-9 and TRBJ1-6; 7 nucleotides agree with TRBD1. Germline CDR1 reads SEHNR; CDR2 reads FQNEAQ (reference sequence). The CDR3 runs to 14 residues. V was pared by 5 bases and J by 9 bases, with 7 bases of the junction left unmatched. CDR3 loop: CASSNTGVGSPLHF. The DNA for the CDR3 is TGTGCCAGCAGCAACACAGGGGTGGGTTCACCCCTCCACTTT.

The CDR3 region is CASSRDREADTQYF. The DNA for the CDR3 is TGTGCCAGCAGTCGAGACAGGGAGGCAGATACGCAGTATTTT. The chain couples TRBV7-9 to TRBJ2-3; a weak D match, TRBD1 (7 bases). V was cut by 6 bases and J by 4 bases, with 14 bases left in between. Germline CDR1 and CDR2: SEHNR and FQNEAQ (reference sequence). The CDR3 spans 14 residues.

CDR3 residues: CASSEGESYNEQFF. The DNA for the CDR3 is TGTGCCAGCAGTGAGGGGGAGTCCTACAATGAGCAGTTCTTC. The chain is built from TRBV2 and TRBJ2-1, with D perhaps being TRBD1 or TRBD2 (5 bases each). The CDR3 runs 14 residues. V lost 3 bases to trimming and J lost 1 base, with 7 bases between them. CDR1 is SNHLY and CDR2 is FYNNEI in the germline V gene.

The V gene is TRBV6-1, the J gene TRBJ1-6; 7 nucleotides align to TRBD1. Unmatched junction bases numbered 9, after V lost 6 bases and J lost 7 bases. The CDR3 is made up of 15 amino acids. Germline loops: CDR1 MNHNS, CDR2 SASEGT. The CDR3 sequence is CASRPPGQLNSPLHF. CDR3 nucleotides: TGTGCCAGCAGGCCCCCGGGACAGTTGAATTCACCCCTCCACTTT.

The gene calls are TRBV7-6 and TRBJ2-4; 9 bases map to TRBD1. Trimming cost V 2 bases and J 8 bases; bases outside gene matches: 7. The V gene's germline CDR1 is SGHVS and CDR2 FNYEAQ. The CDR3 has 15 residues. CDR3 DNA: TGTGCCAGCAGCTTACAAACAGGGGGCTTGGACATTCAGTACTTC. Encoded protein: CASSLQTGGLDIQYF.

The chain is built from TRBV7-3 and TRBJ2-2; 7 nucleotides agree with TRBD2. The CDR3 loop spans 16 amino acids. The V and J ends lost 5 bases and 2 bases, in that order; junction bases with no gene match: 8. Germline lookup yields CDR1 SGHTA and CDR2 FQGTGA. DNA of the CDR3: TGTGCCAGCAGCCCAGAGGCTAGCGGAAACACCGGGGAGCTGTTTTTT. This sequence encodes CASSPEASGNTGELFF.

This clonotype turned up a few times. The V gene is TRBV15, the J gene TRBJ2-5; tentatively, D is TRBD1 (5 bases). Per germline, CDR1 LNHNV and CDR2 YYDKDF (reference sequence). Trimming pared 0 bases from V and 4 bases from J, leaving 12 bases between. This CDR3 comprises 15 residues. The CDR3 here is CATSRDPGYGETQYF. The CDR3 DNA is TGTGCCACCAGCAGAGATCCAGGGTACGGAGAGACCCAGTACTTC.

V and J are TRBV27 and TRBJ2-5; D might be TRBD1 or TRBD2, each matching 5 bases. The CDR3 extends over 17 amino acids. Germline CDR1 MNHEY, CDR2 SMNVEV (reference sequence). V dropped 0 bases and J dropped 5 bases, with 19 bases sitting between them. In DNA, the CDR3 is TGTGCCAGCAGTTTATCGCACACGGCGTGGGGGAAGGAGACCCAGTACTTC. It translates to CASSLSHTAWGKETQYF.